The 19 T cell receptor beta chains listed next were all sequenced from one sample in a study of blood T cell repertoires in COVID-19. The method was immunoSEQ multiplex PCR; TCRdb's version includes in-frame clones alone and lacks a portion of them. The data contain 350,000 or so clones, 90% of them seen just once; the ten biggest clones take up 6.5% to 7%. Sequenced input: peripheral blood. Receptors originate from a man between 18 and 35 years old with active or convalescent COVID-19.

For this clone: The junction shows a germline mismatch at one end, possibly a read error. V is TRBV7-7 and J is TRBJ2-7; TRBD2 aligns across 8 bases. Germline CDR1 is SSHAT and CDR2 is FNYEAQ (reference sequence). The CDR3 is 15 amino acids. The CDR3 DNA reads TGTGCTAGCAGCTCCCAATTAGCGGGACCCTACGAGCAGTACTTC. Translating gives CASSSQLAGPYEQYF.

For the CDR3, the DNA is TGTGCCAGCAGCTTGGCCGGGACTGAAGCCTACGAGCAGTACTTC. This translates into CASSLAGTEAYEQYF. This rearrangement joins TRBV5-8 to TRBJ2-7; D may be TRBD2 (6 bases). Trimming cost V 0 bases and J 2 bases, with 12 bases left between them. Germline CDR1 is SGHTS and CDR2 is YDEGEE. The CDR3 runs 15 residues.

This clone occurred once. CDR3 in amino acids: CASSQDRGYSNQPQHF. In nucleotides, the CDR3 is TGCGCCAGCAGCCAAGACAGGGGATATAGCAATCAGCCCCAGCATTTT. The rearrangement uses TRBV4-1 and TRBJ1-5, with TRBD1 as a possible D gene (6 bases). Per the germline V gene, CDR1 is MGHRA and CDR2 is YSYEKL. Trimming removed 0 bases at V and 0 bases at J, with 9 bases between. This CDR3 has 16 residues.

The DNA for the CDR3 is TGTGCCAGCAAAGTGCAGGGAGGCTCCTACAATGAGCAGTTCTTC. Protein sequence: CASKVQGGSYNEQFF. The chain combines TRBV27 with TRBJ2-1; a possible D gene is TRBD2 (6 bases). The V gene lost 7 bases and the J gene lost 0 bases, with 13 bases spanning the gap. CDR3 size: 15 residues. The germline V gene has CDR1 MNHEY and CDR2 SMNVEV (reference sequence).

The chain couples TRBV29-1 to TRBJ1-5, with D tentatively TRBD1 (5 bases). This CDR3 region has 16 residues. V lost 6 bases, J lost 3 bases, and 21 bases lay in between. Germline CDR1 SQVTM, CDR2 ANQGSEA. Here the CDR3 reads CSVERPRRDYNQPQHF. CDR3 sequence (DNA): TGCAGCGTCGAAAGACCCCGGCGGGACTACAATCAGCCCCAGCATTTT.

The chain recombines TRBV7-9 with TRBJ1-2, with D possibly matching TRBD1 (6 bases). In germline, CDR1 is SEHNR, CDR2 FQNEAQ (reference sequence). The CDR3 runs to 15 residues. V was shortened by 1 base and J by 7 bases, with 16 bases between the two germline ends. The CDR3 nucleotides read TGTGCCAGCAGCTTAGAAAGGGCAGGGGTTGGTGGCTACACCTTC. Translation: CASSLERAGVGGYTF.

CDR3 in DNA: TGTGCCAGCAGTACCCTGGCTCGGGAGGGTTACAATGAGCAGTTCTTC. Protein product: CASSTLAREGYNEQFF. The V and J genes are TRBV28 and TRBJ2-1, with 8 bases that match TRBD2. J lost 4 bases, V lost 5 bases, and 10 bases had no gene match. Germline lookup yields CDR1 MDHEN and CDR2 SYDVKM. The CDR3 contains 16 residues.

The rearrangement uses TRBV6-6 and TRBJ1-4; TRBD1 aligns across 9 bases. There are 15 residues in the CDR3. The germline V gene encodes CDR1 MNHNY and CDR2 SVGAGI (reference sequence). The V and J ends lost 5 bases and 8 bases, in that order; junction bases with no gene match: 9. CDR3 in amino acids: CASSKPPGQGEKLFF. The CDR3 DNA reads TGTGCCAGCAGTAAACCGCCGGGACAGGGAGAAAAACTGTTTTTT.

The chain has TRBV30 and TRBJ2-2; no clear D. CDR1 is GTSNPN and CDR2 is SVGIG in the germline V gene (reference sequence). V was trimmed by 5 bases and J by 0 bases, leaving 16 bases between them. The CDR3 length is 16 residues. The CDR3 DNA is TGTGCCTGGGTCCCACACACTAAGACGAACACCGGGGAGCTGTTTTTT. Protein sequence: CAWVPHTKTNTGELFF.

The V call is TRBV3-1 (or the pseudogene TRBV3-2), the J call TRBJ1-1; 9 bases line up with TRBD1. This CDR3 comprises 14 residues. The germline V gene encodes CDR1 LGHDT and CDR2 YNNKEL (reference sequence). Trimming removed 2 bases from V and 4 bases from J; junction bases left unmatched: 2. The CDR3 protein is CASSQSGQGTEAFF. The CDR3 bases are TGTGCCAGCAGCCAATCGGGACAGGGCACTGAAGCTTTCTTT.

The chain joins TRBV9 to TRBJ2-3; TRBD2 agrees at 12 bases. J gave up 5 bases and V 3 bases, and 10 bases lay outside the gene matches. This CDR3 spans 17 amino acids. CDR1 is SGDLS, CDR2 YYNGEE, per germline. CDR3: CASSDRPSGGAGDTQYF. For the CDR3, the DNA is TGTGCCAGCAGCGATCGACCTAGCGGGGGGGCCGGAGATACGCAGTATTTT.

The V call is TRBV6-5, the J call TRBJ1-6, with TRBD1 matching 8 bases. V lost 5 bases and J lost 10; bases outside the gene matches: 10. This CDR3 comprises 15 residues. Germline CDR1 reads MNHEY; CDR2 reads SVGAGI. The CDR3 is CASSLTRTGFSPLHF. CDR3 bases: TGTGCCAGCAGTCTAACTAGGACAGGGTTCTCACCCCTCCACTTT.

The CDR3 DNA reads TGTGCCAGCAGCGGCCCGGGACTAATCGAGCAGTACTTC. Translation gives CASSGPGLIEQYF. The V call is TRBV9, the J call TRBJ2-7, with 7 bases lining up with TRBD2. Germline V gene sequence: CDR1 SGDLS, CDR2 YYNGEE. Losses at the gene ends were 3 bases for V and 6 bases for J; bases not matched to a gene: 6. The CDR3 spans 13 residues.

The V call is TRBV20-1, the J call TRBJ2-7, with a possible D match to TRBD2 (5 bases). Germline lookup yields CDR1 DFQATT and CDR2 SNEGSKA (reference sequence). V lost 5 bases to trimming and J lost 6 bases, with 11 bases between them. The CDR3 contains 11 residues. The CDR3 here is CSAHTSFEQYF. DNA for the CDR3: TGCAGTGCTCATACTAGTTTCGAGCAGTACTTC.

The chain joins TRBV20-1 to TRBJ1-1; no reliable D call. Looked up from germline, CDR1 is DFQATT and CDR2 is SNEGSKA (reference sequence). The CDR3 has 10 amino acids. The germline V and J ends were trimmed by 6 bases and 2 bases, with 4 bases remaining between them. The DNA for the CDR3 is TGCAGTGCCGGTAACACTGAAGCTTTCTTT. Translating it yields CSAGNTEAFF.

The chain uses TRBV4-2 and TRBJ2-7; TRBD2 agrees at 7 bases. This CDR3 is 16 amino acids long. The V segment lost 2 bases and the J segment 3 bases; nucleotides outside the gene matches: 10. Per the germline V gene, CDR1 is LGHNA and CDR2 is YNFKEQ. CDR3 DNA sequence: TGTGCCAGCAGCCAACCATCCGGGACTAAGGACTACGAGCAGTACTTC. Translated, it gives CASSQPSGTKDYEQYF.

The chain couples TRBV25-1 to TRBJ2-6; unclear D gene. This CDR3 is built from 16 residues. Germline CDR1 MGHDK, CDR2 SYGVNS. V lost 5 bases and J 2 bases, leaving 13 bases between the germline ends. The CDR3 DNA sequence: TGTGCCAGCAGTTTCGGGTACGATCCTGGGGCCAACGTCCTGACTTTC. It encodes CASSFGYDPGANVLTF.

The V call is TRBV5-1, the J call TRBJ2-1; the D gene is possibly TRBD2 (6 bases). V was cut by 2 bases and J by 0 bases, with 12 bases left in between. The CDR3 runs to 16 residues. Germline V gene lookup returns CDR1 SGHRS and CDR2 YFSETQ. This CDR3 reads CASSLVAVSSYNEQFF. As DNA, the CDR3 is TGCGCCAGCAGCTTAGTAGCGGTTAGCTCCTACAATGAGCAGTTCTTC. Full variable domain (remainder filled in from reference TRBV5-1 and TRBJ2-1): KAGVTQTPRYLIKTRGQQVTLSCSPISGHRSVSWYQQTPGQGLQFLFEYFSETQRNKGNFPGRFSGRQFSNSRSEMNVSTLELGDSALYLCASSLVAVSSYNEQFFGPGTRLTVL.

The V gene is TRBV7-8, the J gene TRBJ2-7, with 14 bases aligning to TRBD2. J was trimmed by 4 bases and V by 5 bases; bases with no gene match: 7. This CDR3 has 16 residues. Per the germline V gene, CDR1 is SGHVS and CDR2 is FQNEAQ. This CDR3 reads CASSPWTSGGNYEQYF. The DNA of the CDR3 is TGTGCCAGCAGCCCCTGGACTAGCGGGGGGAATTACGAGCAGTACTTC.